What follows are 25 T cell receptor beta chains derived from one specimen sequenced in a study of blood T cells in healthy people across ages. A second about 7 to 12 cycle PCR used barcoded and J-beta primers. TCRdb ran MiXCR on the 5' RACE reads and lists one entry per CDR3 protein. Among about 1,600,000 distinct CDR3 sequences, approximately 40% were seen once, and the ten largest hold 7% to 9.5%. Specimen: blood. These TCRs come from a woman between 18 and 30 years old in good health.

This clonotype has only a few counts. The V call is TRBV9, the J call TRBJ2-5; 11 bases match TRBD2. V lost 6 bases, J lost 11 bases, and 9 bases stayed unmatched. This CDR3 spans 13 amino acids. Per the germline V gene, CDR1 is SGDLS and CDR2 is YYNGEE. CDR3 residues: CASTTSGDDEQYF. CDR3 DNA sequence: TGTGCCAGCACGACTAGCGGGGACGATGAGCAGTACTTC.

This clonotype was observed many times. Relative to the germline gene, one junction end is altered; a read error may explain this. The chain has TRBV10-2 and TRBJ2-5; 11 nucleotides align to TRBD1. Germline V gives CDR1 WSHSY, CDR2 SAAADI. There are 14 residues in the CDR3. The CDR3 loop reads CASSGTGGQETQYF. The CDR3 nucleotides read TGTGCCAGCAGCGGGACAGGGGGCCAAGAGACCCAGTACTTC.

This clonotype has just a few counts. The chain is built from TRBV24-1 and TRBJ2-1; perhaps D is TRBD1 or TRBD2 (5 bases each). The CDR3 extends over 16 amino acids. Trimming cost V 3 bases and J 5 bases, with 16 bases left between them. In germline, CDR1 is KGHDR, CDR2 SFDVKD. This chain's CDR3 is CATSDGGPANHNEQFF. The CDR3 DNA follows: TGTGCCACCAGTGATGGGGGACCCGCGAACCACAATGAGCAGTTCTTC.

A word on this clonotype: One junction end does not reproduce the germline sequence, and a read error may be involved. The V and J genes are TRBV11-3 and TRBJ2-1; 11 nucleotides match TRBD1. The V gene's germline CDR1 is SGHNT and CDR2 YENEEA. The CDR3 runs 16 residues. In nucleotides, the CDR3 is TGTGCCAGCAGCTTAGGGACAGGGGGCTCCTACAAGGAGCAGTTCTTC. This encodes CASSLGTGGSYKEQFF.

This clonotype has just a few counts. The rearrangement uses TRBV6-6 and TRBJ1-2; D not resolved. This CDR3 spans 15 amino acids. V lost 1 base, J lost 5 bases, and 14 bases lay in between. Germline values: CDR1 MNHNY, CDR2 SVGAGI (reference sequence). Here the CDR3 DNA reads TGTGCCAGCAGTTACTGGATGGCGGGAGCATATGGCTACACCTTC. Amino acids: CASSYWMAGAYGYTF.

The chain couples TRBV3-1 to TRBJ2-3, with 12 bases identical to TRBD2. V shed 4 bases, J shed 5 bases, and the junction held 16 bases outside the gene matches. Germline V CDR1 and CDR2: LGHDT, YNNKEL (reference sequence). This CDR3 is 19 amino acids long. The CDR3 bases are TGTGCCAGCAGCCTAAGCCCTCGACTAGCGGGAGTTCGTGGAGATACGCAGTATTTT. This gives the protein CASSLSPRLAGVRGDTQYF.

The chain uses TRBV14 and TRBJ2-1; D is undetermined. The germline CDR1 and CDR2 sequences are SGHDN and FVKESK. The CDR3 consists of 12 residues. V was cut by 10 bases and J by 10 bases, with 17 bases left in between. The CDR3 protein is CATPSFTYEQFF. DNA for the CDR3: TGTGCCACCCCTAGTTTTACCTACGAGCAGTTCTTC.

V is TRBV6-6 and J is TRBJ1-1, with TRBD1 as a possible D gene (5 bases). Trimming cost V 6 bases and J 5 bases, with 16 bases left between them. The CDR3 loop spans 14 amino acids. Per germline, CDR1 MNHNY and CDR2 SVGAGI (reference sequence). The CDR3 DNA follows: TGTGCCAGCAGCCCTAGGGTGGGGCGGACTGAAGCTTTCTTT. Protein: CASSPRVGRTEAFF.

This clonotype has ten or more counts. The genes are TRBV7-2 and TRBJ2-7, with 9 bases fitting TRBD2. This CDR3 has 15 residues. Looked up from germline, CDR1 is SGHTA and CDR2 is FQGNSA. J gave up 5 bases and V 4 bases, and 9 bases lay outside the gene matches. The CDR3 here is CASSSYSGGHDEQYF. The CDR3 bases are TGTGCCAGCAGCTCGTATAGCGGGGGTCACGACGAGCAGTACTTC.

In its sample, this clonotype was seen a few times. The chain is built from TRBV20-1 and TRBJ1-1; 7 positions agree with TRBD1. Per germline, CDR1 DFQATT and CDR2 SNEGSKA (reference sequence). Trimming took 5 bases from V and 6 from J; bases not matched to a gene: 18. This CDR3 has 16 amino acids. The CDR3 protein is CSASRAGKGGFAEAFF. CDR3 nucleotides: TGCAGTGCTTCCAGGGCCGGAAAAGGGGGCTTCGCTGAAGCTTTCTTT.

This clonotype was seen only a few times. The chain is built from TRBV28 and TRBJ2-5; no firm D call. With the DNA end fitting TRBJ2-7 better, the J assignment may be wrong. The CDR3 has 12 amino acids. Germline V gives CDR1 MDHEN, CDR2 SYDVKM. The CDR3 nucleotides are TGTGCCAGCAGTTATGAGAACTACGAGCAGTACTTC. Its protein product is CASSYENYEQYF.

The sample holds a few counts of this clonotype. V is TRBV5-1 and J is TRBJ1-2; D ambiguous. CDR1 and CDR2 (germline): SGHRS, YFSETQ. The CDR3 length is 16 residues. Trimming cost V 5 bases and J 4 bases, with 21 bases left between them. CDR3 nucleotides: TGCGCCAGCAGTTTAGAAAGGTCGGCGTTGTTCTATGGCTACACCTTC. This sequence encodes CASSLERSALFYGYTF.

The chain employs TRBV7-8 and TRBJ2-3; the match to TRBD1 covers 7 bases. The CDR3 covers 17 residues. From germline, CDR1 is SGHVS and CDR2 FQNEAQ. V lost 2 bases and J lost 8; bases outside the gene matches: 16. CDR3 in DNA: TGTGCCAGCAGCTTACAAATGACAGGGTTCGTCTCGGGTACGCAGTATTTT. Amino acid sequence: CASSLQMTGFVSGTQYF.

This rearrangement joins TRBV7-2 to TRBJ1-2; no reliable D call. CDR1 and CDR2 from the germline V gene are SGHTA and FQGNSA. Trimming removed 1 base from V and 7 bases from J, with 10 bases in between. This CDR3 comprises 13 residues. In DNA, the CDR3 is TGTGCCAGCAGCTTAGATGGAGAGGTTGGCTACACCTTC. This encodes CASSLDGEVGYTF.

The genes are TRBV5-1 and TRBJ2-5, with D perhaps matching TRBD2 (5 bases). This CDR3 has 15 amino acids. The ends were cut back, 3 bases at V and 11 bases at J, with 23 bases in the middle. Per the germline V gene, CDR1 is SGHRS and CDR2 is YFSETQ. CDR3 nucleotide sequence: TGCGCCAGCAGCTCCACCGGGTTACCGACTAATGAGCAGTACTTC. Its protein product is CASSSTGLPTNEQYF.

The chain carries TRBV20-1 and TRBJ1-5, with TRBD1 as a possible D gene (6 bases). The CDR3 has 13 amino acids. Germline values: CDR1 DFQATT, CDR2 SNEGSKA (reference sequence). The V end was cut by 6 bases, the J end by 4 bases, with 13 bases between. DNA for the CDR3: TGCAGTGCCAGCCGGGACAAAAATCAGCCCCAGCATTTT. Its protein product is CSASRDKNQPQHF.

This chain uses TRBV21-1 with TRBJ1-1. TRBV21-1 is tagged as a pseudogene. CDR3 size: 16 residues. This CDR3 is CASSKGGEQANTEAFF. CDR3 nucleotide sequence: TGTGCCAGCAGCAAAGGAGGAGAACAAGCGAACACTGAAGCTTTCTTT.

This clonotype appeared a few times. V and J are TRBV7-2 and TRBJ2-1; no firm D call. CDR3 size: 15 residues. V was clipped by 4 bases and J by 2 bases, with 12 bases between them. Per the germline V gene, CDR1 is SGHTA and CDR2 is FQGNSA. CDR3 sequence reads: CASSSRVDTYNEQFF. In nucleotides, the CDR3 is TGTGCCAGCAGCTCCCGGGTGGATACCTACAATGAGCAGTTCTTC. The full variable domain, rest sourced from reference TRBV7-2 and TRBJ2-1, is GAGVSQSPSNKVTEKGKDVELRCDPISGHTALYWYRQSLGQGLEFLIYFQGNSAPDKSGLPSDRFSAERTGGSVSTLTIQRTQQEDSAVYLCASSSRVDTYNEQFFGPGTRLTVL.

The V gene is TRBV20-1, the J gene TRBJ2-5, with 9 nucleotides matching TRBD2. V lost 6 bases, J lost 1 base, and 3 bases stayed unmatched. CDR3 length equals 13 residues. The germline V gene encodes CDR1 DFQATT and CDR2 SNEGSKA (reference sequence). The CDR3 reads CSALAGLQETQYF. The CDR3 nucleotides are TGCAGTGCCCTAGCGGGACTCCAAGAGACCCAGTACTTC.

This rearrangement joins TRBV6-5 to TRBJ1-5; no definite D call. Per the germline V gene, CDR1 is MNHEY and CDR2 is SVGAGI. Trimming removed 1 base from V and 0 bases from J, with 7 bases in between. The CDR3 loop spans 15 amino acids. The CDR3 DNA is TGTGCCAGCAGTTACTGGAGGGATAGCAATCAGCCCCAGCATTTT. Protein sequence: CASSYWRDSNQPQHF.

The chain is built from TRBV9 and TRBJ2-1; 8 bases are a match to TRBD2. TRBJ2-7 matches the DNA end more closely, so the J call is doubtful. The germline CDR1 and CDR2 sequences are SGDLS and YYNGEE. This CDR3 spans 17 amino acids. CDR3 bases: TGTGCCAGCAGCCCCCGGGCTGGCGGGGGGCGCTACAATGAGCAGTACTTC. Translating it yields CASSPRAGGGRYNEQYF.

This clonotype was detected only a few times. The chain is built from TRBV12-3 or TRBV12-4 and TRBJ2-3, with 7 bases matching TRBD1. The CDR3 contains 16 residues. The V segment lost 5 bases and the J segment 2 bases; nucleotides outside the gene matches: 10. The CDR3 here is CASSPPGQTYTDTQYF. In nucleotides, the CDR3 is TGTGCCAGCAGTCCCCCGGGACAGACCTACACAGATACGCAGTATTTT.

On this clonotype itself: An end of the junction differs from the germline gene, which may be a read error. This chain joins TRBV12-3 or TRBV12-4 and TRBJ2-5, with 7 bases that match TRBD1. The CDR3 loop spans 16 amino acids. CDR3 sequence (DNA): TGTACCAGCAGTTTGTTCAAGGGGGCCTACCAAGAGACCCAGTACTTC. It is translated as CTSSLFKGAYQETQYF.

The rearrangement links TRBV30 to TRBJ2-3, with TRBD2 identical over 7 bases. This CDR3 is 14 amino acids long. V lost 4 bases, J lost 6 bases, and 10 bases stayed unmatched. In germline, CDR1 is GTSNPN, CDR2 SVGIG (reference sequence). The CDR3 spells CAWTRGRGWDTQYF. CDR3 DNA: TGTGCCTGGACCCGGGGGAGGGGATGGGATACGCAGTATTTT.

V usage is TRBV14 and J usage is TRBJ1-1; D unclear. In germline, CDR1 is SGHDN, CDR2 FVKESK. CDR3 length: 13 amino acids. Trimming took off 4 bases at V and 6 bases at J, with 12 bases between the two ends. As DNA, the CDR3 is TGTGCCAGCAGCCGAGTCCCCTACGCTGAAGCTTTCTTT. Translating it yields CASSRVPYAEAFF. The full variable domain, completed using reference TRBV14 and TRBJ1-1, is EAGVTQFPSHSVIEKGQTVTLRCDPISGHDNLYWYRRVMGKEIKFLLHFVKESKQDESGMPNNRFLAERTGGTYSTLKVQPAELEDSGVYFCASSRVPYAEAFFGQGTRLTVV.